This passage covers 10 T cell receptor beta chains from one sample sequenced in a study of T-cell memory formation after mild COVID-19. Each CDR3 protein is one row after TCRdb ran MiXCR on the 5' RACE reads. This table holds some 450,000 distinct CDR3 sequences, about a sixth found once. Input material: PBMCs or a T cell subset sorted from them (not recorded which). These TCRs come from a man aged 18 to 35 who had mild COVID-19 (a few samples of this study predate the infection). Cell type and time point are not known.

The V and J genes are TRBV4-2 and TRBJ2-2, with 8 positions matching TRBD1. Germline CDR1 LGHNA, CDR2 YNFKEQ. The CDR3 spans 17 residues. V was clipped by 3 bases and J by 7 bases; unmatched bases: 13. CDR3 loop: CASSQDFPDRVGGELFF. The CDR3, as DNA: TGTGCCAGCAGCCAGGACTTCCCGGACAGGGTTGGCGGGGAGCTGTTTTTT.

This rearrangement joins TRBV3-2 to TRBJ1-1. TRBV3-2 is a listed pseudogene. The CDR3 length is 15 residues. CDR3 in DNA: TGTGCCAGCAGCCATGCGCAGGGTGGGCGCACTGAAGCTTTCTTT. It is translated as CASSHAQGGRTEAFF.

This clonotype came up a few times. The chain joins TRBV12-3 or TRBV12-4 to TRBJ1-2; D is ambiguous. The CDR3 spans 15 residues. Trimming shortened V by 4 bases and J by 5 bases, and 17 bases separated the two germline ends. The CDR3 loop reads CASSSNTLGRYGYTF. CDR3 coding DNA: TGTGCCAGCAGTTCGAACACCCTCGGGAGGTATGGCTACACCTTC.

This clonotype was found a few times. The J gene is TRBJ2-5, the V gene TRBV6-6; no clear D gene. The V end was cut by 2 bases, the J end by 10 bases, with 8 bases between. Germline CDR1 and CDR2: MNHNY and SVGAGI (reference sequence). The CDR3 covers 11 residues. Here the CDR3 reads CASSYAGNQYF. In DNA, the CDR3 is TGTGCCAGCAGTTACGCTGGGAACCAGTACTTC.

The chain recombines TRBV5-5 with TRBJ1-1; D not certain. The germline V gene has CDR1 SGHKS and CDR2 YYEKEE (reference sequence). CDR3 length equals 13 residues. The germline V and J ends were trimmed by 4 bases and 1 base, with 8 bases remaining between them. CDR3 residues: CASSPTPNTEAFF. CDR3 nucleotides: TGTGCCAGCAGCCCGACACCGAACACTGAAGCTTTCTTT.

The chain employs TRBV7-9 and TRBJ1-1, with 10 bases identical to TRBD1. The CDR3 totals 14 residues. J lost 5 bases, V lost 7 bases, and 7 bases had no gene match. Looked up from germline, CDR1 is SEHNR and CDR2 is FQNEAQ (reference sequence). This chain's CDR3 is CASNYDRGRTEAFF. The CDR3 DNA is TGTGCCAGCAATTATGACAGGGGGCGGACTGAAGCTTTCTTT.

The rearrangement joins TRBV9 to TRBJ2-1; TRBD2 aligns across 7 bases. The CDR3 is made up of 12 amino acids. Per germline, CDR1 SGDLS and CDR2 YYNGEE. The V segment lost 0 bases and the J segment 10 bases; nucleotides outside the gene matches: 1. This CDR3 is CASSVAAGEQFF. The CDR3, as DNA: TGTGCCAGCAGCGTAGCAGCGGGGGAGCAGTTCTTC.

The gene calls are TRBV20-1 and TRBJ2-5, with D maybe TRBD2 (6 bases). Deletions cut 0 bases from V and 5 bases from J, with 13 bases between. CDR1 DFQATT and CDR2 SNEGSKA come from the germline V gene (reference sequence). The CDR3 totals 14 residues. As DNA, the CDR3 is TGCAGTGCTAGAGATTGGATGAGCGGGGAGACCCAGTACTTC. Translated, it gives CSARDWMSGETQYF.

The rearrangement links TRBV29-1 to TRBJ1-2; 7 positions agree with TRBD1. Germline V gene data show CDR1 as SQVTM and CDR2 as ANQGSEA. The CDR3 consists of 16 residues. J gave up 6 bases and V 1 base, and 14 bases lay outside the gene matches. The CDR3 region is CSVEGSGGSLRDGYTF. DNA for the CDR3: TGCAGCGTTGAAGGGTCAGGGGGGTCTTTGAGGGATGGCTACACCTTC. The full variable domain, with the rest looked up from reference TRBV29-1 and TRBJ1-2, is SAVISQKPSRDICQRGTSLTIQCQVDSQVTMMFWYRQQPGQSLTLIATANQGSEATYESGFVIDKFPISRPNLTFSTLTVSNMSPEDSSIYLCSVEGSGGSLRDGYTFGSGTRLTVV.

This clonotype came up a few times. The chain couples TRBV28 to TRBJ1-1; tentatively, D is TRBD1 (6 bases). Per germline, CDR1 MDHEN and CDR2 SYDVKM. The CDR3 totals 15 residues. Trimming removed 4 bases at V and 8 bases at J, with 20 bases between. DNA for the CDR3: TGTGCCAGCAGTTCCGCGCAGGGGAACCTAGGGGAAGCTTTCTTT. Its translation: CASSSAQGNLGEAFF. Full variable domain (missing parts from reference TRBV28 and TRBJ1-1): DVKVTQSSRYLVKRTGEKVFLECVQDMDHENMFWYRQDPGLGLRLIYFSYDVKMKEKGDIPEGYSVSREKKERFSLILESASTNQTSMYLCASSSAQGNLGEAFFGQGTRLTVV.